Listed here are 23 T cell receptor beta chains from one sample, sequenced in a study of T-cell memory formation after mild COVID-19. Each CDR3 protein gets one entry after TCRdb re-called the 5' RACE reads with MiXCR. The top ten clones hold more than 20% of a sample with just over 300,000 distinct CDR3 sequences, around 19% of them seen once. Sequencing was performed on PBMCs or a T cell subset sorted from them (not recorded which). Receptors originate from a young man who had mild COVID-19 (a few samples of this study predate the infection). Cell type and time point are not known.

V gene TRBV6-2 or TRBV6-3 combines with J gene TRBJ2-7; 8 bases line up with TRBD1. This CDR3 is built from 13 residues. The V gene's germline CDR1 is MNHEY and CDR2 SVGEGT. V shed 6 bases and J 4 bases; nucleotides not matched to a gene: 5. CDR3 loop: CASSSNRGYEQYF. In DNA form, the CDR3 reads TGTGCCAGCAGCTCCAACAGGGGGTACGAGCAGTACTTC.

This clonotype was seen a few times. V gene TRBV5-1 combines with J gene TRBJ1-3; D is undetermined. Germline CDR1 reads SGHRS; CDR2 reads YFSETQ. Between the trimmed V and J ends, which lost 2 bases and 0 bases, there was a span of 12 bases. This CDR3 contains 16 residues. DNA of the CDR3: TGCGCCAGCAGCTTTGTTGGCCGAGACTCTGGAAACACCATATATTTT. Protein sequence: CASSFVGRDSGNTIYF.

This clonotype was counted only a few times. This chain joins TRBV25-1 and TRBJ2-7, with 9 positions matching TRBD1. CDR1 and CDR2 from the germline V gene are MGHDK and SYGVNS. Trimming cost V 4 bases and J 5 bases; bases outside gene matches: 6. The CDR3 sequence is 14 residues long. DNA for the CDR3: TGTGCCAGCAGTGTAGAGGGACAGGGCCACGAGCAGTACTTC. This codes for CASSVEGQGHEQYF.

This clonotype was found a few times. The rearrangement joins TRBV20-1 to TRBJ1-1, with 8 positions matching TRBD1. V was pared by 0 bases and J by 7 bases, with 7 bases of the junction left unmatched. This CDR3 is 14 amino acids long. CDR1 is DFQATT and CDR2 is SNEGSKA in the germline V gene (reference sequence). CDR3 sequence (DNA): TGCAGTGCTAGAGATTGGGACAGGCTGGGTGAAGCTTTCTTT. Its translation: CSARDWDRLGEAFF.

This sequence joins TRBV4-3 and TRBJ1-1; 10 positions match TRBD1. Trimming removed 0 bases from V and 4 bases from J; junction bases left unmatched: 8. The CDR3 runs 17 residues. Germline V gene lookup returns CDR1 LGHNA and CDR2 YSLEER. CDR3 sequence reads: CASSQDMTGGASTEAFF. The CDR3 DNA sequence: TGCGCCAGCAGCCAAGATATGACAGGGGGCGCGAGCACTGAAGCTTTCTTT.

The chain employs TRBV6-1 and TRBJ1-2; 7 bases agree with TRBD1. This CDR3 contains 16 residues. V dropped 5 bases and J dropped 4; count of bases not matched to a gene: 13. The germline CDR1 and CDR2 sequences are MNHNS and SASEGT. CDR3 region: CASSPGGDRNFYGYTF. CDR3 in DNA: TGTGCCAGCAGTCCGGGGGGGGACAGAAACTTCTATGGCTACACCTTC.

The V gene is TRBV6-5, the J gene TRBJ1-4, with D hard to call. Trimming took 3 bases from V and 0 from J, leaving 14 bases between them. Germline CDR1 is MNHEY and CDR2 is SVGAGI. This CDR3 contains 17 residues. The CDR3 here is CASSYWKGFATNEKLFF. In nucleotides, the CDR3 is TGTGCCAGCAGTTATTGGAAAGGCTTCGCAACTAATGAAAAACTGTTTTTT.

Details on this clonotype: At one boundary the junction diverges from the germline segment, which might be a read error. The gene calls are TRBV5-6 and TRBJ2-1, with 9 bases lining up with TRBD1. The CDR3 runs to 14 residues. Per germline, CDR1 SGHDT and CDR2 YYEEEE. The CDR3 sequence: CASSPPEDRDRVIF. The CDR3 bases are TGTGCCAGCAGCCCTCCTGAGGACCGGGACAGGGTAATCTTC. The complete variable domain, with remaining parts taken from reference TRBV5-6 and TRBJ2-1, reads DAGVTQSPTHLIKTRGQQVTLRCSPKSGHDTVSWYQQALGQGPQFIFQYYEEEERQRGNFPDRFSGHQFPNYSSELNVNALLLGDSALYLCASSPPEDRDRVIFGPGTRLTVL.

The CDR3 protein is CASSQDKSIYEQFF. CDR3 nucleotide sequence: TGCGCCAGCAGCCAAGACAAGTCTATTTATGAGCAGTTCTTC. The rearrangement links TRBV4-3 to TRBJ2-1; D gene ambiguous. Germline CDR1 is LGHNA and CDR2 is YSLEER. V lost 0 bases, J lost 8 bases, and 11 bases lay in between. The CDR3 length is 14 residues.

The V gene is TRBV9, the J gene TRBJ2-4; TRBD2 aligns across 8 bases. There are 17 residues in the CDR3. V gave up 0 bases and J gave up 6 bases; unmatched junction bases: 11. In germline, CDR1 is SGDLS, CDR2 YYNGEE. For the CDR3, the DNA is TGTGCCAGCAGCGTAGGCCCCGCCGGGGGGGTTATAAACATTCAGTACTTC. The encoded protein is CASSVGPAGGVINIQYF.

The rearrangement links TRBV18 to TRBJ2-7, with TRBD1 matching 11 bases. Per germline, CDR1 KGHSH and CDR2 LQKENI. V was pared by 2 bases and J by 3 bases, with 3 bases of the junction left unmatched. This CDR3 has 15 residues. CDR3 loop: CASSPTGQGGYEQYF. For the CDR3, the DNA is TGTGCCAGCTCACCAACGGGACAGGGGGGCTACGAGCAGTACTTC.

This clonotype was observed a handful of times. The chain has TRBV12-3 or TRBV12-4 and TRBJ1-5; a possible D gene is TRBD1 (5 bases). The CDR3 totals 14 residues. Between the trimmed V and J ends, which lost 6 bases and 8 bases, there was a span of 17 bases. CDR3 sequence: CASSDLGGAKPQHF. In DNA form, the CDR3 reads TGTGCCAGCAGCGACCTAGGAGGGGCGAAGCCCCAGCATTTT.

The rearrangement uses TRBV24-1 and TRBJ2-3, with TRBD2 as a possible D gene (6 bases). The CDR3 totals 18 residues. The germline CDR1 and CDR2 sequences are KGHDR and SFDVKD. V dropped 0 bases and J dropped 2 bases, with 17 bases sitting between them. The CDR3 DNA reads TGTGCCACCAGTGATTTGCCCCGGGACTCGAACCCCACAGATACGCAGTATTTT. This gives the protein CATSDLPRDSNPTDTQYF.

This clonotype was observed a few times. The chain links TRBV12-3 or TRBV12-4 to TRBJ1-5; D is unresolved. Trimming stripped 0 bases from V and 0 bases from J, with 6 bases between. The CDR3 extends over 15 amino acids. CDR3 sequence (DNA): TGTGCCAGCAGTTTAGCCTCTTATAGCAATCAGCCCCAGCATTTT. This gives the protein CASSLASYSNQPQHF.

The chain links TRBV7-3 to TRBJ2-3; TRBD2 is a possible D gene (7 bases). Trimming took off 5 bases at V and 6 bases at J, with 15 bases between the two ends. Germline lookup yields CDR1 SGHTA and CDR2 FQGTGA. The CDR3 covers 14 residues. CDR3 region: CASSQGRAMDTQYF. In DNA form, the CDR3 reads TGTGCCAGCAGCCAGGGGAGGGCGATGGATACGCAGTATTTT.

In this sample, this clonotype turned up a few times. The V gene is TRBV7-2, the J gene TRBJ1-4, with a tentative D call TRBD1 (6 bases). CDR1 is SGHTA, CDR2 FQGNSA, per germline. The CDR3 is made up of 15 amino acids. Trimming pared 4 bases from V and 5 bases from J, leaving 14 bases between. DNA for the CDR3: TGTGCCAGCAGCTCCGGGGGCCAAAGGAATGAAAAACTGTTTTTT. The encoded protein is CASSSGGQRNEKLFF.

The gene calls are TRBV20-1 and TRBJ2-7, with D possibly TRBD2 on 6 matching bases. Trimming left V 3 bases short and J 7 bases short, with 13 bases between. Germline V lookup: CDR1 DFQATT, CDR2 SNEGSKA (reference sequence). The CDR3 covers 12 residues. The CDR3 protein is CSARTRGDEQYV. The CDR3 DNA is TGCAGTGCTAGGACTCGCGGGGATGAGCAGTACGTC.

In this sample, this clonotype turned up a few times. The chain employs TRBV7-6 and TRBJ1-4; D uncertain. Trimming pared 1 base from V and 3 bases from J, leaving 6 bases between. CDR3 size: 14 residues. Germline CDR1 reads SGHVS; CDR2 reads FNYEAQ. CDR3 loop: CASSLGMANEKLFF. The CDR3 DNA reads as TGTGCCAGCAGCTTAGGAATGGCTAATGAAAAACTGTTTTTT. The variable domain in full, completed from reference TRBV7-6 and TRBJ1-4, reads GAGVSQSPRYKVTKRGQDVALRCDPISGHVSLYWYRQALGQGPEFLTYFNYEAQQDKSGLPNDRFSAERPEGSISTLTIQRTEQRDSAMYRCASSLGMANEKLFFGSGTQLSVL.

A single count supports this clonotype. CDR3 nucleotide sequence: TGTGCCAGCAGCTTCTGGGCGAGGGAGCAGTTCTTC. Translated: CASSFWAREQFF. This rearrangement joins TRBV7-9 to TRBJ2-1; D not resolved. CDR1 SEHNR and CDR2 FQNEAQ come from the germline V gene (reference sequence). The CDR3 extends over 12 amino acids. V lost 3 bases, J lost 10 bases, and 10 bases lay in between.

The CDR3 region is CSARDQFQAGGAFF. In DNA form, the CDR3 reads TGCAGTGCTAGAGATCAGTTTCAAGCCGGCGGGGCTTTCTTT. The genes are TRBV20-1 and TRBJ1-1; no definite D call. The V gene's germline CDR1 is DFQATT and CDR2 SNEGSKA (reference sequence). The ends were cut back, 0 bases at V and 11 bases at J, with 19 bases in the middle. The length of the CDR3 is 14 residues.

This clonotype was observed a handful of times. CDR3: CASSIGEYEQYF. The CDR3 DNA sequence: TGTGCCAGCAGTATAGGAGAGTACGAGCAGTACTTC. The chain carries TRBV6-2 or TRBV6-3 and TRBJ2-7; D gene ambiguous. V lost 5 bases, J lost 4 bases, and 9 bases lay in between. There are 12 residues in the CDR3. Per the germline V gene, CDR1 is MNHEY and CDR2 is SVGEGT.

This clonotype was seen once. The CDR3 sequence: CASRQGFSGANVLTF. In nucleotides, the CDR3 is TGTGCCAGCAGACAGGGGTTCTCTGGGGCCAACGTCCTGACTTTC. J is TRBJ2-6 and V is TRBV6-6; 7 bases are a match to TRBD1. The V gene's germline CDR1 is MNHNY and CDR2 SVGAGI (reference sequence). The CDR3 runs to 15 residues. Losses at the gene ends were 6 bases for V and 0 bases for J; bases not matched to a gene: 2.

With respect to this clonotype: Germline and junction disagree at one end, which may indicate a read error. V is TRBV6-6 and J is TRBJ2-7; tentatively, D is TRBD1 (6 bases). Germline lookup yields CDR1 MNHNY and CDR2 SVGAGI (reference sequence). The CDR3 contains 12 residues. CDR3 sequence: CARSVQGYEQYF. In nucleotides, the CDR3 is TGTGCCCGCAGTGTACAGGGATACGAGCAGTACTTC.